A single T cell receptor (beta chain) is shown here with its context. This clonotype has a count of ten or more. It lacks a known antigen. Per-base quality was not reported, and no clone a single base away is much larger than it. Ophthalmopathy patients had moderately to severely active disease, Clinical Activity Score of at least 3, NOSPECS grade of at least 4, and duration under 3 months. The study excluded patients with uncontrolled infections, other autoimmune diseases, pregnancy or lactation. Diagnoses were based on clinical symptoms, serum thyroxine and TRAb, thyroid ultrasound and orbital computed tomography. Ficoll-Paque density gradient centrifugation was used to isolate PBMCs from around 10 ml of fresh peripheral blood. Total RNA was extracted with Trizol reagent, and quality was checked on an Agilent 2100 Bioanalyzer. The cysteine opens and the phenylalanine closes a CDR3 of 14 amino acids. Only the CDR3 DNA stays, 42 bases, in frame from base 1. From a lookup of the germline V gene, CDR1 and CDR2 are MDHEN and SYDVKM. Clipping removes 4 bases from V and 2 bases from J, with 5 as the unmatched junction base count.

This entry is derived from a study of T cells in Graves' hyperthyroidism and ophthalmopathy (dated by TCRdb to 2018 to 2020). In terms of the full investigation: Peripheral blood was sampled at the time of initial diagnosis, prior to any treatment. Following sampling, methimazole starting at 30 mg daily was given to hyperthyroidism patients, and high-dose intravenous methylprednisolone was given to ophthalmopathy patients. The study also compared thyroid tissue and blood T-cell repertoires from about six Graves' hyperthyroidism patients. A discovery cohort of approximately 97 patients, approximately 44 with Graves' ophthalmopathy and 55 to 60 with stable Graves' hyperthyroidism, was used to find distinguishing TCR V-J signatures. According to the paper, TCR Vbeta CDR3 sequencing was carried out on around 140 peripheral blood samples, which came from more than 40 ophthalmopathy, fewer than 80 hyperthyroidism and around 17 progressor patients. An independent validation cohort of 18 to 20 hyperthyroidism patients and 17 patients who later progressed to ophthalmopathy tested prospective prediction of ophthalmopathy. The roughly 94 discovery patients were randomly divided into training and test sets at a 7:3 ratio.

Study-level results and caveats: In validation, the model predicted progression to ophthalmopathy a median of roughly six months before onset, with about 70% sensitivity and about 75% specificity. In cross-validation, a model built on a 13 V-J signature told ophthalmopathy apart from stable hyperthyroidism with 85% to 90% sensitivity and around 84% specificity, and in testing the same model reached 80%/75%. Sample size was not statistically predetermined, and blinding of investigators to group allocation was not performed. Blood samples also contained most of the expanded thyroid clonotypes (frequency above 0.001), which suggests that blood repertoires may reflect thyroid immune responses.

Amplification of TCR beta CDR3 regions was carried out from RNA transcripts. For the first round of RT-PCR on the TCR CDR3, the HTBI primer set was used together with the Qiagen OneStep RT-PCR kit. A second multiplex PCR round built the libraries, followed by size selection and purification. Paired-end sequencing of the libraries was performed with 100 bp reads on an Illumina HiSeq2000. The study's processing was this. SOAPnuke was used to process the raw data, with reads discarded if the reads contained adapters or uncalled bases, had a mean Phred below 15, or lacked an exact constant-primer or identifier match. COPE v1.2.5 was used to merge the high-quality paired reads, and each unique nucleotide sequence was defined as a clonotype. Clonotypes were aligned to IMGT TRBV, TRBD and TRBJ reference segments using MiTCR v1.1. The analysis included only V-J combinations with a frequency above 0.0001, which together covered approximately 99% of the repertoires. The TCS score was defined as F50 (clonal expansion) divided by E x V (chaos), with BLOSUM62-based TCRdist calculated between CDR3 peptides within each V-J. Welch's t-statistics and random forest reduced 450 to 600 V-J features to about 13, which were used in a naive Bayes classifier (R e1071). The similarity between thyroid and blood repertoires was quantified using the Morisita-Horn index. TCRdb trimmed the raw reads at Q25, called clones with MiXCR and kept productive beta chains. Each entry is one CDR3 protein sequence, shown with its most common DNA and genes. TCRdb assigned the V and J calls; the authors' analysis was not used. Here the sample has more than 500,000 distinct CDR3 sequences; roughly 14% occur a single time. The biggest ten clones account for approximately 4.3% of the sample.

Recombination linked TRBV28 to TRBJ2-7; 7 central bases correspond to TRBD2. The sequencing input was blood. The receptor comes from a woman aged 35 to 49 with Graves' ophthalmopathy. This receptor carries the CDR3 CASSSGGATYEQYF. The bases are TGTGCCAGCAGTTCGGGGGGAGCTACCTACGAGCAGTACTTC.